This T cell receptor (beta chain) was identified during a study of shared clonotypes between healthy human individuals. Study results and limitations: Sharing across four donors was highest in naive CD4 (about 5%) and lowest in memory CD8 (roughly 0.4%). Clonotypes not shared had lower generation probabilities than those common to all four donors. Generally, estimated richness proved larger in naive subsets than it did in memory subsets.

On this clone itself: Its antigen remains unidentified.

Trimming cost V 4 bases and J 6 bases, with 17 bases left between them. This CDR3 region has 15 residues. Germline V gene lookup returns CDR1 SGDLS and CDR2 YYNGEE. Assay runs were performed at deep level. Assay used: immunoSEQ multiplex PCR; TCRdb lists only in-frame clones, some missing. Found here are around 1,000,000 clones, around 77% of them singletons; the top ten hold approximately 0.95%. What was sequenced was memory CD4+ T cells from PBMCs. The subset denotes: CD45RA-negative fraction. The sequence derives from a man between 18 and 29 years old in good health. Some clones in this sample may be carry-over from other donors' samples. The V and J genes are TRBV9 and TRBJ1-3, with D perhaps TRBD1 (5 bases). The CDR3 region is CASSQVRGGQNTIYF. The CDR3 coding sequence is TGTGCCAGCAGCCAGGTGCGGGGAGGACAAAACACCATATATTTT. The entire variable domain, with the rest obtained from reference TRBV9 and TRBJ1-3, is as follows: DSGVTQTPKHLITATGQRVTLRCSPRSGDLSVYWYQQSLDQGLQFLIQYYNGEERAKGNILERFSAQQFPDLHSELNLSSLELGDSALYFCASSQVRGGQNTIYFGEGSWLTVV.